These 15 T cell receptor beta chains came from one sample sequenced in a study of blood T cells in healthy people across ages. Then a second PCR, running roughly 6 to 11 cycles, was carried out with a sample-barcoded 5' primer and a J-beta primer mix. TCRdb reprocessed the 5' RACE reads with MiXCR, giving one entry per CDR3 protein. In the table there are over a million distinct CDR3 sequences, 40% to 50% of which are singletons. Material: blood. The receptors were gathered from a woman aged 55-75 years in good health.

The chain is built from TRBV20-1 and TRBJ2-1; D gene unclear. The germline gives CDR1 DFQATT, CDR2 SNEGSKA (reference sequence). V gave up 4 bases and J gave up 8 bases, with 6 bases separating them. The CDR3 spans 10 residues. The DNA for the CDR3 is TGCAGTGCTAAGGTCGATGAGCAGTTCTTC. Its protein is CSAKVDEQFF.

The rearrangement joins TRBV6-5 to TRBJ2-7; a weak D match, TRBD2 (6 bases). The V end lost 9 bases, the J end lost 7 bases, and 22 bases lay between the germline ends. The CDR3 runs to 14 residues. Germline V lookup: CDR1 MNHEY, CDR2 SVGAGI. Here the CDR3 reads CARDLGGSRNEQYF. CDR3 nucleotide sequence: TGTGCCAGGGACCTCGGAGGGAGTAGAAATGAGCAGTACTTC.

This clonotype has only a few counts. The V call is TRBV20-1, the J call TRBJ2-5, with TRBD1 matching over 12 bases. In germline, CDR1 is DFQATT, CDR2 SNEGSKA (reference sequence). V lost 5 bases to trimming and J lost 11 bases; unmatched junction nucleotides: 12. The CDR3 loop spans 14 amino acids. The CDR3 region is CSASRDRGPGEQYF. CDR3 in DNA: TGCAGTGCTTCCCGGGACAGGGGGCCGGGGGAGCAGTACTTC.

V and J are TRBV19 and TRBJ2-6; 7 bases are a match to TRBD1. The CDR3 contains 15 residues. Germline loops: CDR1 LNHDA, CDR2 SQIVND (reference sequence). The ends lost 7 bases at V and 3 bases at J; junction bases unmatched: 6. The CDR3 loop is CASTDRANGANVLTF. As DNA, the CDR3 is TGTGCCAGTACTGACAGGGCTAATGGGGCCAACGTCCTGACTTTC.

Note on this clonotype: A read error may account for a junction end that differs from germline. The chain couples TRBV27 to TRBJ1-6; D remains ambiguous. Germline loops: CDR1 MNHEY, CDR2 SMNVEV (reference sequence). This CDR3 comprises 16 residues. The CDR3 loop reads CASSFSTTSNNSPPHF. In nucleotides, the CDR3 is TGTGCCAGCAGTTTCAGCACCACAAGTAATAATTCACCCCCCCACTTT.

This chain joins TRBV7-8 and TRBJ2-1, with no clear D. The CDR3 has 17 amino acids. CDR1 is SGHVS, CDR2 FQNEAQ, per germline. Trimming cost V 6 bases and J 3 bases, with 21 bases left between them. CDR3 sequence (DNA): TGTGCCAGCAGACCCCTACGACTGACGACCTACTACAATGAGCAGTTCTTC. It encodes CASRPLRLTTYYNEQFF.

V and J are TRBV6-1 and TRBJ2-4; D is tentatively TRBD1 or TRBD2 (5 bases each). The J call is uncertain, as TRBJ2-7 better fits the DNA end. This CDR3 region has 14 residues. Germline CDR1 reads MNHNS; CDR2 reads SASEGT. CDR3 in DNA: TGTGCCAGCAGTAGCGGACCGGGGCCCTACGAGCAGTACTTC. Translation gives CASSSGPGPYEQYF.

In its sample, this clonotype was seen a few times. The chain has TRBV25-1 and TRBJ1-4, with 9 positions matching TRBD1. Trimming took 4 bases from V and 5 from J; bases not matched to a gene: 8. The CDR3 runs to 16 residues. Germline assignment: CDR1 MGHDK and CDR2 SYGVNS. The chain's CDR3 is CASSALTGGANEKLFF. CDR3 DNA: TGTGCCAGCAGTGCCTTAACAGGGGGCGCAAATGAAAAACTGTTTTTT.

The rearrangement joins TRBV5-5 to TRBJ1-1, with 8 bases identical to TRBD1. The CDR3 is made up of 15 amino acids. Trimming at V came to 4 bases and at J to 4 bases, leaving 9 bases not matched to a gene. The germline V gene has CDR1 SGHKS and CDR2 YYEKEE (reference sequence). The CDR3 reads CASSLKQGGSTEAFF. The CDR3 bases are TGTGCCAGCAGCCTCAAACAGGGGGGGAGCACTGAAGCTTTCTTT.

The chain uses TRBV3-1 and TRBJ1-5; TRBD1 is a possible D gene (5 bases). Trimming took 5 bases from V and 6 from J, leaving 14 bases between them. Per the germline V gene, CDR1 is LGHDT and CDR2 is YNNKEL (reference sequence). The CDR3 runs 14 residues. CDR3 region: CASSSSRGFQPQHF. CDR3 sequence (DNA): TGTGCCAGCAGCTCCAGTCGGGGGTTTCAGCCCCAGCATTTT.

V usage is TRBV19 and J usage is TRBJ2-1, with D uncertain. Looked up from germline, CDR1 is LNHDA and CDR2 is SQIVND (reference sequence). The CDR3 spans 14 residues. V was pared by 4 bases and J by 0 bases, with 7 bases between. CDR3 sequence: CASSKFASYNEQFF. The DNA for the CDR3 is TGTGCCAGTAGTAAGTTTGCCTCCTACAATGAGCAGTTCTTC.

This chain joins TRBV28 and TRBJ2-1; a weak D match, TRBD1 (6 bases). Germline CDR1 and CDR2: MDHEN and SYDVKM. Deletions cut 11 bases from V and 9 bases from J, with 20 bases between. The CDR3 length is 13 residues. In nucleotides, the CDR3 is TGTGCCTGCCGGGACACGAACACGCTTGAGCAGTTCTTC. Its translation: CACRDTNTLEQFF.

The V and J genes are TRBV18 and TRBJ1-5; tentatively, D is TRBD1 (6 bases). The CDR3 totals 12 residues. Germline V gives CDR1 KGHSH, CDR2 LQKENI. Between the trimmed V and J ends, which lost 4 bases and 12 bases, there was a span of 13 bases. CDR3 DNA: TGTGCCAGCTCACAACAACAGGGCCGCCAGCATTTT. This codes for CASSQQQGRQHF.

The chain couples TRBV20-1 to TRBJ1-1, with D possibly being TRBD1 (6 bases). Germline values: CDR1 DFQATT, CDR2 SNEGSKA (reference sequence). V shed 8 bases and J shed 5 bases, with 15 bases lying between them. The CDR3 length is 12 residues. DNA of the CDR3: TGCAGTCCGAGGGGGACGGGAACTGAAGCTTTCTTT. This encodes CSPRGTGTEAFF.

The V gene is TRBV9, the J gene TRBJ2-2, with D uncertain. V was clipped by 0 bases and J by 6 bases, with 6 bases between them. The CDR3 covers 13 residues. Germline CDR1 SGDLS, CDR2 YYNGEE. The CDR3 coding sequence is TGTGCCAGCAGCGTAGAGAGTTCCGGGGAGCTGTTTTTT. Amino acid sequence: CASSVESSGELFF.